This T cell receptor beta chain appears in the sequencing data of a study of cytomegalovirus exposure and HLA in healthy donors. The study's findings and limits: In a later analysis, specific HLA alleles were associated with 15,000 to 20,000 TCR beta sequences at a 0.05 false discovery rate.

Researchers ran the PCR with 60 Vbeta and 13 Jbeta primers. Measured with immunoSEQ multiplex PCR; TCRdb has only the in-frame clones, and not every one. The data contain under 200,000 clones, around 79% of them singletons. This CDR3 contains 16 residues. Germline V lookup: CDR1 LGHNA, CDR2 YSLEER. Between the trimmed V and J ends, which lost 4 bases and 1 base, there was a span of 13 bases. This clone was seen a few times. The antigen is unknown. The chain is built from TRBV4-3 and TRBJ2-2; D is possibly TRBD1 (5 bases). This sequence originates from a man aged 50 or older in good health and CMV-seropositive. Sequencing was performed on PBMCs. The CDR3 region is CASSPETVRNTGELFF. CDR3 nucleotides: TGCGCCAGCAGCCCTGAGACAGTCCGGAACACCGGGGAGCTGTTTTTT.